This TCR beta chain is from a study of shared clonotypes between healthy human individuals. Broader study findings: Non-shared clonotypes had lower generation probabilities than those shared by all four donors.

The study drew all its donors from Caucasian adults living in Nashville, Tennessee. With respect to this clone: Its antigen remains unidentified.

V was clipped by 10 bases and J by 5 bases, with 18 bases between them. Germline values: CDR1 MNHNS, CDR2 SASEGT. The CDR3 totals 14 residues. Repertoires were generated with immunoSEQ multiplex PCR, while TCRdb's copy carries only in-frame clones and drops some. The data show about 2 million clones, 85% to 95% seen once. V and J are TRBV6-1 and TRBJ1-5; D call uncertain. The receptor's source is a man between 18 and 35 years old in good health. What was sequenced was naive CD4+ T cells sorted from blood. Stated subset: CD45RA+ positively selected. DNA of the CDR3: TGTGCCACCCTTGAAAGGGAAATCTATCAGCCCCAGCATTTT. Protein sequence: CATLEREIYQPQHF.